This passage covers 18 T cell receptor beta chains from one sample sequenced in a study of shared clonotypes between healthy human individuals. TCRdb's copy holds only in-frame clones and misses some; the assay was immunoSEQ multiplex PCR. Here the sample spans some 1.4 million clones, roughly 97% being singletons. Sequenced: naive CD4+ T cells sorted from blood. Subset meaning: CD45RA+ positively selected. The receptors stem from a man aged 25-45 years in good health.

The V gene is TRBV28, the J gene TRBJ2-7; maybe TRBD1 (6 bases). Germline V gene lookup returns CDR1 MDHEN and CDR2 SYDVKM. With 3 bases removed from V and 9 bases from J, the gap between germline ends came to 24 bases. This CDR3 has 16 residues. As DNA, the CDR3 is TGTGCCAGCAGTTTGCTAGGGGGACCAGCCTCTAATGGGCAGTACTTC. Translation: CASSLLGGPASNGQYF.

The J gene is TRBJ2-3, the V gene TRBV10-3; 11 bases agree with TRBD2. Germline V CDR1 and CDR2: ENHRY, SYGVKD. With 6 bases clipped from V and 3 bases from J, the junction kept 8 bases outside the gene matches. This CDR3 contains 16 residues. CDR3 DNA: TGTGCCATCAGCCAGAGACTAGCGGGAATGACAGATACGCAGTATTTT. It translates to CAISQRLAGMTDTQYF.

The CDR3 sequence: CASSSPNLEKLFF. The CDR3 DNA reads TGTGCCAGCAGCTCTCCCAACCTCGAAAAACTGTTTTTT. The V and J genes are TRBV28 and TRBJ1-4; no clear D gene. CDR3 length: 13 amino acids. The V and J ends lost 6 bases and 8 bases respectively, with 13 bases between them. Looked up from germline, CDR1 is MDHEN and CDR2 is SYDVKM.

CDR3 DNA sequence: TGTGCCAGCAGTGAGTACAGGAACACTGAAGCTTTCTTT. This encodes CASSEYRNTEAFF. The chain recombines TRBV6-4 with TRBJ1-1; D is undetermined. V lost 3 bases to trimming and J lost 1 base, with 6 bases between them. The CDR3 has 13 residues. Per the germline V gene, CDR1 is MRHNA and CDR2 is SNTAGT.

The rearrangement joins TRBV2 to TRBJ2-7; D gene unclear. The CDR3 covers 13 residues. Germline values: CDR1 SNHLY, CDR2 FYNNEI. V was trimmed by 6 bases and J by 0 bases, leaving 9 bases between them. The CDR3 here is CASRTVSSYEQYF. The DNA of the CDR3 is TGTGCCAGCAGGACGGTGAGCTCCTACGAGCAGTACTTC.

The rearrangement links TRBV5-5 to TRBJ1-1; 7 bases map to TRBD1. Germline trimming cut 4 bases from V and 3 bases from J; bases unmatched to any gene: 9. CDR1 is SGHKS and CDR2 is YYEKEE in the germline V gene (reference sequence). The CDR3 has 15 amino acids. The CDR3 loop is CASSKREGADTEAFF. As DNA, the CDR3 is TGTGCCAGCAGCAAAAGGGAGGGGGCGGACACTGAAGCTTTCTTT. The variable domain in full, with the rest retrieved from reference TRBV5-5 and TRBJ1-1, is DAGVTQSPTHLIKTRGQQVTLRCSPISGHKSVSWYQQVLGQGPQFIFQYYEKEERGRGNFPDRFSARQFPNYSSELNVNALLLGDSALYLCASSKREGADTEAFFGQGTRLTVV.

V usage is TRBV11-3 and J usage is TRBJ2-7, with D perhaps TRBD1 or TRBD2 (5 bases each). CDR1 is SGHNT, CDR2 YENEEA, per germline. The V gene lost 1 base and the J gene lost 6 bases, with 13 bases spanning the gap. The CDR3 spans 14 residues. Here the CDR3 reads CASSLGTGTGEQYF. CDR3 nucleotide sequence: TGTGCCAGCAGCTTAGGGACGGGGACCGGCGAGCAGTACTTC.

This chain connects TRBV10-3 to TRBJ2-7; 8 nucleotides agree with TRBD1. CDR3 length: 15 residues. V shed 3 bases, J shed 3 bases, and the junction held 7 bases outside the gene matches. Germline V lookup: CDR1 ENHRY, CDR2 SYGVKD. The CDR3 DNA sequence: TGTGCCATCAGTGACCCGGACAGGGTGATCTACGAGCAGTACTTC. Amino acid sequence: CAISDPDRVIYEQYF.

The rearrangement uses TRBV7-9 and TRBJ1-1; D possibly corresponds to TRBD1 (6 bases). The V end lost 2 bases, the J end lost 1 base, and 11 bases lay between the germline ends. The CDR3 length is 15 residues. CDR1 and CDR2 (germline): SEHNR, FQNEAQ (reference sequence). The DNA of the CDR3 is TGTGCCAGCAGCTTATTTCTGACAGGGAACACTGAAGCTTTCTTT. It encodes CASSLFLTGNTEAFF.

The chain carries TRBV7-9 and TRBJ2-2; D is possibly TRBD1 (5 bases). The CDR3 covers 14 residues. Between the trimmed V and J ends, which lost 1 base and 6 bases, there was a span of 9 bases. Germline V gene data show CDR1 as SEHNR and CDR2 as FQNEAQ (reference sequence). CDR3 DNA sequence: TGTGCCAGCAGCTTAGGTGCAGGGCCCGGGGAGCTGTTTTTT. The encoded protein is CASSLGAGPGELFF.

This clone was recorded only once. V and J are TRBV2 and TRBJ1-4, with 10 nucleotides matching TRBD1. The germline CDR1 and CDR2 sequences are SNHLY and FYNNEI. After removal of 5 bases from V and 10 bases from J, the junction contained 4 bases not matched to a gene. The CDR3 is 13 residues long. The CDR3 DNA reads TGTGCCAGCAGTATCGGACAGGGGGGAAAACTGTTTTTT. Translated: CASSIGQGGKLFF.

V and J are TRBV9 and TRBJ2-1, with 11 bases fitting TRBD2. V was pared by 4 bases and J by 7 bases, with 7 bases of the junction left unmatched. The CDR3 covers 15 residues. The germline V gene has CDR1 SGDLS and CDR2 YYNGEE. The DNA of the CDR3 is TGTGCCAGCAGCATCGGGACTAGCGGTAGGAATGAGCAGTTCTTC. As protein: CASSIGTSGRNEQFF.

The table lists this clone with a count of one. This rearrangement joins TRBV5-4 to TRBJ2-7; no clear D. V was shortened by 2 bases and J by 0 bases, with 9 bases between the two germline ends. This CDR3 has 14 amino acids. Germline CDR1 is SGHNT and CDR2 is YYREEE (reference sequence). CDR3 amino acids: CASSFSAVSYEQYF. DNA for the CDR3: TGTGCCAGCAGCTTTTCGGCAGTCTCCTACGAGCAGTACTTC.

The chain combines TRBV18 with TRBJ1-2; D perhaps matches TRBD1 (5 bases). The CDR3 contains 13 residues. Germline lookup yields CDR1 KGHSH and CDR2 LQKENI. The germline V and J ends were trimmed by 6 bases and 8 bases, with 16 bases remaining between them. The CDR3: CASSQGPFGGYTF. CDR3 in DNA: TGTGCCAGCTCGCAGGGACCCTTCGGGGGCTACACCTTC.

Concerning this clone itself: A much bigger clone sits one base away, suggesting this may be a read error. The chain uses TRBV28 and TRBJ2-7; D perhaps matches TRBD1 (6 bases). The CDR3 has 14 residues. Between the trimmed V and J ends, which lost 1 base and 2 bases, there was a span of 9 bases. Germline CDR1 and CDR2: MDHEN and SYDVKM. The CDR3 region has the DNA TGTGCCAGCAGTTTATTGGACAGACCCTACGAGCAGTACTTC. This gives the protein CASSLLDRPYEQYF.

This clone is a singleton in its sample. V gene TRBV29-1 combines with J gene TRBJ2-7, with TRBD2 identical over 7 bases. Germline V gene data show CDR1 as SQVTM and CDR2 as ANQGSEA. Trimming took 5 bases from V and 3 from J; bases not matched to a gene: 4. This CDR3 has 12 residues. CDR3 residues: CSVLAANYEQYF. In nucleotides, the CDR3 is TGCAGCGTTCTAGCGGCGAACTACGAGCAGTACTTC.

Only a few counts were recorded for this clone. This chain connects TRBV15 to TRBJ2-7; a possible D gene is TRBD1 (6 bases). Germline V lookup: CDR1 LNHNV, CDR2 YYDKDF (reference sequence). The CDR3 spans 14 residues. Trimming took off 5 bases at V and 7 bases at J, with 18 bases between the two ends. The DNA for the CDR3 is TGTGCCACCAGCTCCCCGACCCCAGGGGAGGAGCAGTACTTC. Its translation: CATSSPTPGEEQYF.

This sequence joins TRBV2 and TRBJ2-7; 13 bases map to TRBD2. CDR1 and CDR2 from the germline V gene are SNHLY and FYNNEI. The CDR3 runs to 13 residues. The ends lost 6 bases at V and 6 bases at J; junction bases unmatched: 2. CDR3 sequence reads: CASRGTSGTEQYF. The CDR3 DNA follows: TGTGCCAGCAGAGGGACTAGCGGGACCGAGCAGTACTTC.